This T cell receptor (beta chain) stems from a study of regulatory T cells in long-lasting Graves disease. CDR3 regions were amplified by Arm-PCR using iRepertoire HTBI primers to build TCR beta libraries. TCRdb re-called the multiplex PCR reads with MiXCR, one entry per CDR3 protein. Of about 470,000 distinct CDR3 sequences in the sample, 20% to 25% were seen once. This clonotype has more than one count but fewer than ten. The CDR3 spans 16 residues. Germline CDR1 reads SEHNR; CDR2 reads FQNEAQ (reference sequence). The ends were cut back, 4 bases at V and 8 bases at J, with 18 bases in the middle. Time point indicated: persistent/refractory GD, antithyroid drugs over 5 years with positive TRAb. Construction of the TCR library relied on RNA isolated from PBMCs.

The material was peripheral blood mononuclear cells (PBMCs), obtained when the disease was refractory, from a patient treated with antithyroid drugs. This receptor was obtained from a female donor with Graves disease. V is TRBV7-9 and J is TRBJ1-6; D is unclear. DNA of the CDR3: TGTGCCAGCAGCTCTCCTCCATTCGACCAGGATTCACCCCTCCACTTT. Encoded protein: CASSSPPFDQDSPLHF.